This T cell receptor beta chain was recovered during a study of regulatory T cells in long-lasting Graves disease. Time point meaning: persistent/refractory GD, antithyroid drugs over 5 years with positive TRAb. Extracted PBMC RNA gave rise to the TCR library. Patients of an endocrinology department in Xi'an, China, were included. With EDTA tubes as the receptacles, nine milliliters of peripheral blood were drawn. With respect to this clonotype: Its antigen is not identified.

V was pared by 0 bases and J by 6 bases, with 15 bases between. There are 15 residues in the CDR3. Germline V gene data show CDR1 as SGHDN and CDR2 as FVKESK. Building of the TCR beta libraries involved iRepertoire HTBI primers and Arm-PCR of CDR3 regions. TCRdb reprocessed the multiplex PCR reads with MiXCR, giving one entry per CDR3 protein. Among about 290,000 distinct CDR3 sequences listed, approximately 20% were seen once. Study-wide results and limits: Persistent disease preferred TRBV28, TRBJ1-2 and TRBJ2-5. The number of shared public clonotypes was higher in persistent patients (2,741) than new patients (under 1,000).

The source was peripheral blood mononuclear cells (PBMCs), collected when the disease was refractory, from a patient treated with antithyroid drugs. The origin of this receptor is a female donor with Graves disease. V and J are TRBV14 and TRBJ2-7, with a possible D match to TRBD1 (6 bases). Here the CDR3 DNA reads TGTGCCAGCAGCCAAGATCAGGGGTCAGGATCCGAGCAGTACTTC. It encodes CASSQDQGSGSEQYF.